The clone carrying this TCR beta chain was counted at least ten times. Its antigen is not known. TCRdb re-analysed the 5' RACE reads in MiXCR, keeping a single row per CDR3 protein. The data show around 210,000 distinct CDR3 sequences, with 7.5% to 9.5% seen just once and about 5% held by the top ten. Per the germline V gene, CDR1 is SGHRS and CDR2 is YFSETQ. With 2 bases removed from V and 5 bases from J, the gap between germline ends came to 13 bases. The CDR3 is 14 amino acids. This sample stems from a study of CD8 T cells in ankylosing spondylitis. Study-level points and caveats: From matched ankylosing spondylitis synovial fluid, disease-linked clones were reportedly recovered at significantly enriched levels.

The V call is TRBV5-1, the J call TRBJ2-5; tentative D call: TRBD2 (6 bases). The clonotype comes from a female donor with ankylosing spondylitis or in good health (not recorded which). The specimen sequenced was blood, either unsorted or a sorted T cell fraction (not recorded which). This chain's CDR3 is CASSFERGGETQYF. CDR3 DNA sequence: TGCGCCAGCAGCTTCGAGAGAGGAGGGGAGACCCAGTACTTC.